The next 25 T cell receptor beta chains were all read from a single sample in a study of OX40 agonist ivuxolimab in advanced cancers. Sequencing was performed with immunoSEQ multiplex PCR; in TCRdb, only in-frame clones are kept and a portion is missing. The table records approximately 28,000 clones, 87% of them present only once. Sequenced material: CD4+ or CD8+ T cells sorted from blood, taken in a trial of the OX40 agonist ivuxolimab. The receptors shown here come from an adult with an advanced solid tumor such as melanoma, head and neck, liver or kidney cancer.

Written as DNA, the CDR3 is TGTGCCAGCAGCCCCACCCGGGACTCTGGGGCCAACGTCCTGACTTTC. Its translation is CASSPTRDSGANVLTF. V is TRBV5-8 and J is TRBJ2-6; tentative D call: TRBD2 (5 bases). V shed 4 bases and J shed 0 bases, with 11 bases lying between them. This CDR3 comprises 16 residues. Per germline, CDR1 SGHTS and CDR2 YDEGEE.

The chain is built from TRBV29-1 and TRBJ2-5; 10 bases fit TRBD1. The V segment lost 8 bases and the J segment 3 bases; nucleotides outside the gene matches: 3. Germline assignment: CDR1 SQVTM and CDR2 ANQGSEA. The CDR3 loop spans 12 amino acids. Here the CDR3 DNA reads TGCAGCTCGGGGACAGGGGAAGAGACCCAGTACTTC. This translates into CSSGTGEETQYF.

The chain joins TRBV19 to TRBJ2-7; 7 bases line up with TRBD1. The ends lost 3 bases at V and 6 bases at J; junction bases unmatched: 14. CDR3 length: 16 residues. CDR1 is LNHDA, CDR2 SQIVND, per germline (reference sequence). In DNA form, the CDR3 reads TGTGCCAGTAGTATCCGGCCCATGACAGGGTCGGGCGAGCAGTACTTC. Its translation: CASSIRPMTGSGEQYF.

V is TRBV5-8 and J is TRBJ2-7, with D perhaps TRBD1 or TRBD2 (5 bases each). Germline lookup yields CDR1 SGHTS and CDR2 YDEGEE. V was trimmed by 0 bases and J by 9 bases, leaving 19 bases between them. The CDR3 has 15 amino acids. DNA for the CDR3: TGTGCCAGCAGCTTGGCAAGGACACGGGAAAAAGGGCAGTACTTC. Translation gives CASSLARTREKGQYF.

The chain links TRBV6-5 to TRBJ2-7; possibly TRBD2 for D (6 bases). The V gene lost 7 bases and the J gene lost 4 bases, with 11 bases spanning the gap. This CDR3 has 12 amino acids. Germline V gene sequence: CDR1 MNHEY, CDR2 SVGAGI. CDR3 sequence reads: CASKAGGYEQYF. CDR3 coding DNA: TGTGCCAGCAAGGCAGGAGGGTACGAGCAGTACTTC.

V and J are TRBV29-1 and TRBJ2-7, with D perhaps TRBD1 (6 bases). Per germline, CDR1 SQVTM and CDR2 ANQGSEA. This CDR3 is 12 amino acids long. V shed 5 bases and J shed 4 bases, with 12 bases lying between them. The CDR3 coding sequence is TGCAGCGTTAGTTGGCAGGGGTACGAGCAGTACTTC. It codes for CSVSWQGYEQYF.

A word on this clone: Other nucleotide sequences in the sample specify the same CDR3. The chain carries TRBV7-2 and TRBJ2-5, with TRBD2 identical over 8 bases. The CDR3 consists of 14 residues. Trimming took 5 bases from V and 1 from J; bases not matched to a gene: 3. Germline assignment: CDR1 SGHTA and CDR2 FQGNSA. The CDR3 bases are TGTGCCAGCAGCCAAGGACTAGCCCAAGAGACCCAGTACTTC. As protein: CASSQGLAQETQYF.

The gene calls are TRBV7-2 and TRBJ1-2; 9 nucleotides line up with TRBD1. The CDR3 loop spans 15 amino acids. The germline V gene encodes CDR1 SGHTA and CDR2 FQGNSA. The trim removed 6 bases at V and 4 bases at J, leaving 9 bases unmatched. Here the CDR3 DNA reads TGTGCCAGCAGACCTCGGACAGGGGCTACCTATGGCTACACCTTC. Translated: CASRPRTGATYGYTF.

The chain carries TRBV11-2 and TRBJ2-7; D gene ambiguous. Per germline, CDR1 SGHAT and CDR2 FQNNGV. Trimming stripped 3 bases from V and 3 bases from J, with 9 bases between. The CDR3 has 13 amino acids. In DNA form, the CDR3 reads TGTGCCAGCAGCTTGTTGGTAGGCTACGAGCAGTACTTC. This encodes CASSLLVGYEQYF.

This clone was seen only once. The chain's CDR3 is CASSIGLATDTQYF. The CDR3 DNA follows: TGTGCCAGTAGTATCGGACTAGCAACAGATACGCAGTATTTT. The chain carries TRBV19 and TRBJ2-3; 8 nucleotides agree with TRBD2. The CDR3 is 14 residues long. From germline, CDR1 is LNHDA and CDR2 SQIVND (reference sequence). V shed 3 bases, J shed 3 bases, and the junction held 2 bases outside the gene matches.

V gene TRBV7-9 combines with J gene TRBJ1-3; D remains ambiguous. V was trimmed by 7 bases and J by 11 bases, leaving 18 bases between them. The germline gives CDR1 SEHNR, CDR2 FQNEAQ (reference sequence). CDR3 length: 13 amino acids. CDR3 bases: TGTGCCAGCACGTTTCAGGAGGAAGGGTCCATATATTTT. Translated: CASTFQEEGSIYF.

The chain employs TRBV20-1 and TRBJ2-7; no clear D gene. This CDR3 spans 11 amino acids. Germline CDR1 and CDR2: DFQATT and SNEGSKA (reference sequence). The V gene lost 3 bases and the J gene lost 7 bases, with 10 bases spanning the gap. The CDR3 region is CSASSPTEQYF. The CDR3 coding sequence is TGCAGTGCTAGTTCCCCTACAGAGCAGTACTTC.

This chain uses TRBV6-1 with TRBJ2-7, with D possibly being TRBD1 (5 bases). The germline CDR1 and CDR2 sequences are MNHNS and SASEGT. Trimming took off 1 base at V and 3 bases at J, with 10 bases between the two ends. CDR3 length equals 14 residues. The CDR3 nucleotides read TGTGCCAGCAGTGAAGGAAAAGGGGTCTACGAGCAGTACTTC. Translated: CASSEGKGVYEQYF.

The V call is TRBV7-9, the J call TRBJ1-4, with 7 bases aligning to TRBD1. The trim removed 7 bases at V and 5 bases at J, leaving 10 bases unmatched. This CDR3 contains 15 residues. CDR1 is SEHNR and CDR2 is FQNEAQ in the germline V gene (reference sequence). CDR3 sequence (DNA): TGTGCCAGCACCAAAGAGGGGGCTGGGAATGAAAAACTGTTTTTT. This translates into CASTKEGAGNEKLFF.

The chain links TRBV2 to TRBJ2-3; 10 bases line up with TRBD2. The germline gives CDR1 SNHLY, CDR2 FYNNEI. The CDR3 has 15 residues. V was clipped by 7 bases and J by 11 bases; unmatched bases: 15. In nucleotides, the CDR3 is TGTGCCAGCACCAGCCTGGACAGTCTAGCGGGAGTGCAGTATTTT. It specifies CASTSLDSLAGVQYF.

The chain is built from TRBV7-2 and TRBJ2-1; 9 positions match TRBD2. This CDR3 has 16 residues. Germline CDR1 is SGHTA and CDR2 is FQGNSA. V shed 4 bases, J shed 7 bases, and the junction held 11 bases outside the gene matches. The CDR3 protein is CASSWGSGRGSNEQFF. In nucleotides, the CDR3 is TGTGCCAGCAGCTGGGGTAGCGGGAGAGGTAGTAATGAGCAGTTCTTC.

The V and J genes are TRBV5-1 and TRBJ2-2; TRBD2 agrees at 8 bases. The CDR3 covers 16 residues. The ends lost 1 base at V and 5 bases at J; junction bases unmatched: 7. Germline values: CDR1 SGHRS, CDR2 YFSETQ. The CDR3 DNA reads TGCGCCAGCAGCTTGCCCGGGACTAGTATTACCGGGGAGCTGTTTTTT. Translated: CASSLPGTSITGELFF.

This clone was observed a handful of times. CDR3 residues: CASSRDRGSYNEQFF. CDR3 nucleotide sequence: TGTGCCAGCTCCCGAGATCGGGGCTCCTACAATGAGCAGTTCTTC. The chain carries TRBV18 and TRBJ2-1; D may be TRBD2 (5 bases). V lost 6 bases and J lost 0, with 12 bases in between. The CDR3 is 15 amino acids. Germline CDR1 is KGHSH and CDR2 is LQKENI.

The J gene is TRBJ2-7, the V gene TRBV5-1; D possibly corresponds to TRBD2 (5 bases). The CDR3 runs to 16 residues. V was clipped by 0 bases and J by 6 bases, with 19 bases between them. Germline V gives CDR1 SGHRS, CDR2 YFSETQ. CDR3 residues: CASSLVPGFSAVEQYF. CDR3 nucleotides: TGCGCCAGCAGCTTGGTACCGGGGTTTTCGGCCGTCGAGCAGTACTTC. Looking up the rest from reference TRBV5-1 and TRBJ2-7 gives the full variable domain: KAGVTQTPRYLIKTRGQQVTLSCSPISGHRSVSWYQQTPGQGLQFLFEYFSETQRNKGNFPGRFSGRQFSNSRSEMNVSTLELGDSALYLCASSLVPGFSAVEQYFGPGTRLTVT.

This clone was counted once. This chain uses TRBV4-2 with TRBJ1-3; D not resolved. CDR3 size: 15 residues. Germline V gene data show CDR1 as LGHNA and CDR2 as YNFKEQ. The V end lost 1 base, the J end lost 9 bases, and 16 bases lay between the germline ends. For the CDR3, the DNA is TGTGCCAGCAGCCAAGGTCTACAGCCGGAATCCACCATATATTTT. It is translated as CASSQGLQPESTIYF.

The CDR3 here is CASSTGTGGLNLSGNTIYF. The CDR3, as DNA: TGTGCCAGCAGTACCGGGACAGGGGGCCTCAACCTCTCTGGAAACACCATATATTTT. The chain uses TRBV28 and TRBJ1-3; 12 positions agree with TRBD1. In germline, CDR1 is MDHEN, CDR2 SYDVKM. V trimming: 5 bases; J trimming: 0 bases; junction bases outside the gene matches: 11. CDR3 length equals 19 residues.

This chain uses TRBV28 with TRBJ2-6; D perhaps matches TRBD1 (6 bases). Between the trimmed V and J ends, which lost 4 bases and 4 bases, there was a span of 14 bases. Per the germline V gene, CDR1 is MDHEN and CDR2 is SYDVKM. This CDR3 is built from 16 residues. CDR3 DNA sequence: TGTGCCAGCAGTTACCCCACAGGGACCGGGGCCAACGTCCTGACTTTC. It specifies CASSYPTGTGANVLTF. The full variable domain, with the rest looked up from reference TRBV28 and TRBJ2-6, is DVKVTQSSRYLVKRTGEKVFLECVQDMDHENMFWYRQDPGLGLRLIYFSYDVKMKEKGDIPEGYSVSREKKERFSLILESASTNQTSMYLCASSYPTGTGANVLTFGAGSRLTVL.

This clone was observed a single time. V and J are TRBV14 and TRBJ2-5, with TRBD2 matching over 11 bases. Germline trimming cut 6 bases from V and 4 bases from J; bases unmatched to any gene: 16. Germline loops: CDR1 SGHDN, CDR2 FVKESK. The CDR3 is 18 amino acids. As DNA, the CDR3 is TGTGCCAGCAGTCACATACTAGACGGGACTAGCGGTTTAGAGACCCAGTACTTC. The encoded protein is CASSHILDGTSGLETQYF.

The rearrangement joins TRBV9 to TRBJ2-1; 13 positions agree with TRBD2. The junction had 12 bases not matched to a gene; V was cut back by 4 bases and J by 5 bases. CDR3 length equals 18 residues. The germline V gene has CDR1 SGDLS and CDR2 YYNGEE. The CDR3 sequence is CASSLTGTSGNGHNEQFF. The CDR3 DNA follows: TGTGCCAGCAGCTTAACCGGGACTAGCGGGAACGGGCACAATGAGCAGTTCTTC.

The chain recombines TRBV2 with TRBJ2-7, with TRBD1 identical over 9 bases. Trimming cost V 5 bases and J 4 bases; bases outside gene matches: 6. Per the germline V gene, CDR1 is SNHLY and CDR2 is FYNNEI. The CDR3 covers 14 residues. CDR3 residues: CASSYGQGSYEQYF. DNA of the CDR3: TGTGCCAGCAGTTACGGACAGGGGTCATACGAGCAGTACTTC.